These T cell receptor beta chains were read from a single sample in a study of blood T cell repertoires in COVID-19. TCRdb keeps only in-frame clones here, not all; method: immunoSEQ multiplex PCR. Seen here are hundreds of thousands of clones, around 83% observed once, and the top ten hold 7% to 10%. The sequenced material came from peripheral blood. The receptors stem from a woman aged 45-65 years with acute or convalescent COVID-19. Both conserved end residues are part of each CDR3. The order of the fields is V gene, CDR3 length, J gene, clone size, D gene, CDR3 DNA, CDR3 protein. A D gene is named only where the DNA matches it firmly. Where a row states a size, it is once, few, many or the class of an expanded clone; other rows omit it.

V gene: TRBV14; CDR3 length: 17; J gene: TRBJ2-5; clone size: once; D gene: TRBD1; CDR3 DNA: TGTGCCAGCAGCCAAGAAATCGGGACAGTAGTATTGCAGACCCAGTACTTC; CDR3 protein: CASSQEIGTVVLQTQYF
V gene: TRBV24-1; CDR3 length: 16; J gene: TRBJ2-7; clone size: NA; D gene: TRBD1; CDR3 DNA: TGTGCCACCAGTGATTCTGGGACAGGGGGATTCTCCGAGCAGTACTTC; CDR3 protein: CATSDSGTGGFSEQYF
V gene: TRBV5-1; CDR3 length: 14; J gene: TRBJ1-2; clone size: NA; D gene: NA; CDR3 DNA: TGCGCCAGCAGCCCTTACGAGGCGAACTATGGCTACACCTTC; CDR3 protein: CASSPYEANYGYTF
V gene: TRBV29-1; CDR3 length: 15; J gene: TRBJ2-1; clone size: NA; D gene: TRBD2; CDR3 DNA: TGCAGCGTTCTGGGGGGACTAGCGGATTACAATGAGCAGTTCTTC; CDR3 protein: CSVLGGLADYNEQFF
V gene: TRBV24-1; CDR3 length: 16; J gene: TRBJ2-3; clone size: NA; D gene: TRBD2; CDR3 DNA: TGTGCCACCAGTGGGGGACTAGCGGGCGCCACAGATACGCAGTATTTT; CDR3 protein: CATSGGLAGATDTQYF
V gene: TRBV5-1; CDR3 length: 14; J gene: TRBJ1-5; clone size: NA; D gene: NA; CDR3 DNA: TGCGCCAGCAGCTTGGAGGGAGGGTATCAGCCCCAGCATTTT; CDR3 protein: CASSLEGGYQPQHF
V gene: TRBV7-2; CDR3 length: 14; J gene: TRBJ1-4; clone size: NA; D gene: NA; CDR3 DNA: TGTGCCAGCAGCAAGGACAGAAATAATGAAAAACTGTTTTTT; CDR3 protein: CASSKDRNNEKLFF
V gene: TRBV6-5; CDR3 length: 13; J gene: TRBJ2-7; clone size: NA; D gene: NA; CDR3 DNA: TGTGCCAGCAGTTACCCAGGAATCCACGAGCAGTACTTC; CDR3 protein: CASSYPGIHEQYF
V gene: TRBV29-1; CDR3 length: 19; J gene: TRBJ2-1; clone size: NA; D gene: NA; CDR3 DNA: TGCAGCGTTGAGTTAAAGACAGCCTATTCCCCTTTCCCTCACAATGAGCAGTTCTTC; CDR3 protein: CSVELKTAYSPFPHNEQFF
V gene: TRBV27; CDR3 length: 15; J gene: TRBJ2-1; clone size: NA; D gene: TRBD2; CDR3 DNA: TGTGCCAGCAGCCCGAGCGGGAGGGCCGGCAATGAGCAGTTCTTC; CDR3 protein: CASSPSGRAGNEQFF
V gene: TRBV5-1; CDR3 length: 15; J gene: TRBJ2-2; clone size: NA; D gene: NA; CDR3 DNA: TGCGCCAGCAGCTTGCAGGTCGGGGGCACCGGGGAGCTGTTTTTT; CDR3 protein: CASSLQVGGTGELFF
V gene: TRBV18; CDR3 length: 15; J gene: TRBJ2-7; clone size: NA; D gene: TRBD1; CDR3 DNA: TGTGCCAGCTCCCAAGGACAGGGCCAGATCAACGAGCAGTACTTC; CDR3 protein: CASSQGQGQINEQYF
V gene: TRBV2; CDR3 length: 15; J gene: TRBJ2-3; clone size: NA; D gene: TRBD2; CDR3 DNA: TGTGCCAGCAGTGAATGGTCTAGCGGAGGCGAGGTGCAGTATTTT; CDR3 protein: CASSEWSSGGEVQYF
V gene: TRBV24-1; CDR3 length: 13; J gene: TRBJ2-7; clone size: NA; D gene: NA; CDR3 DNA: TGTGCCACCAGTGATAGTCCAGCAGGCGAGCAGTACTTC; CDR3 protein: CATSDSPAGEQYF
V gene: TRBV21-1; CDR3 length: 16; J gene: TRBJ1-4; clone size: NA; D gene: NA; CDR3 DNA: TGTGCCAGCACCAGAACTTCCGGCAGGGGGCGTGAAAAACTGTTTTTT; CDR3 protein: CASTRTSGRGREKLFF
V gene: TRBV28; CDR3 length: 16; J gene: TRBJ2-2; clone size: once; D gene: TRBD2; CDR3 DNA: TGTGCCAGCGGCCTGACTAGCGGGAGGGTTGCCGGGGAGCTGTTTTTT; CDR3 protein: CASGLTSGRVAGELFF
V gene: TRBV19; CDR3 length: 14; J gene: TRBJ2-1; clone size: NA; D gene: TRBD2; CDR3 DNA: TGTGCCAGTAGCCTAGCGGGAGATTACAATGAGCAGTTCTTC; CDR3 protein: CASSLAGDYNEQFF
V gene: TRBV15; CDR3 length: 15; J gene: TRBJ2-7; clone size: NA; D gene: TRBD2; CDR3 DNA: TGTGCCACCAGCGTAAGCCCGGCGGGAGTCTACGAGCAGTACTTC; CDR3 protein: CATSVSPAGVYEQYF
V gene: TRBV19; CDR3 length: 16; J gene: TRBJ1-4; clone size: NA; D gene: NA; CDR3 DNA: TGTGCCAGTACCTCAACCCAGGGTTCAACTAATGAAAAACTGTTTTTT; CDR3 protein: CASTSTQGSTNEKLFF
V gene: TRBV14; CDR3 length: 17; J gene: TRBJ2-1; clone size: once; D gene: NA; CDR3 DNA: TGTGCCAGCAGCCTTGGGACTCTTCAACACTCCTACAATGAGCAGTTCTTC; CDR3 protein: CASSLGTLQHSYNEQFF
V gene: TRBV18; CDR3 length: 17; J gene: TRBJ2-2; clone size: once; D gene: TRBD2; CDR3 DNA: TGTGCCAGCTCACCGTCCAGCGGGAGGACCCTCACCGGGGAGCTGTTTTTT; CDR3 protein: CASSPSSGRTLTGELFF
V gene: TRBV29-1; CDR3 length: 16; J gene: TRBJ2-2; clone size: NA; D gene: TRBD2; CDR3 DNA: TGCAGCGTTGAAGTACGAACTAGCGGGAGTTACGGGGAGCTGTTTTTT; CDR3 protein: CSVEVRTSGSYGELFF
V gene: TRBV24-1; CDR3 length: 16; J gene: TRBJ2-1; clone size: NA; D gene: NA; CDR3 DNA: TGTGCCACCAGTGATCGCCGACAGGTGTACCACAATGAGCAGTTCTTC; CDR3 protein: CATSDRRQVYHNEQFF
V gene: TRBV5-8; CDR3 length: 16; J gene: TRBJ2-3; clone size: NA; D gene: TRBD2; CDR3 DNA: TGTGCCAGCAGCTTGTCGGCTAGCGGGAGTCGAAATACGCAGTATTTT; CDR3 protein: CASSLSASGSRNTQYF
V gene: TRBV9; CDR3 length: 16; J gene: TRBJ2-1; clone size: NA; D gene: NA; CDR3 DNA: TGTGCCAGCAGCGTAGTGGGGGGGGCACGATACAATGAGCAGTTCTTC; CDR3 protein: CASSVVGGARYNEQFF
V gene: TRBV27; CDR3 length: 14; J gene: TRBJ2-5; clone size: NA; D gene: NA; CDR3 DNA: TGTGCCAGCAGTTCCCGGGAGCCTGCGGAGACCCAGTACTTC; CDR3 protein: CASSSREPAETQYF
V gene: TRBV11-3; CDR3 length: 17; J gene: TRBJ2-4; clone size: NA; D gene: TRBD1; CDR3 DNA: TGTGCCAGCAGCTGGGGACAGGGGGATATAGCCAAAAACATTCAGTACTTC; CDR3 protein: CASSWGQGDIAKNIQYF
V gene: TRBV11-3; CDR3 length: 17; J gene: TRBJ2-1; clone size: NA; D gene: NA; CDR3 DNA: TGTGCCAGCAGCTTAGCCAGGGGAGGGAACCTCTACAATGAGCAGTTCTTC; CDR3 protein: CASSLARGGNLYNEQFF
V gene: TRBV7-9; CDR3 length: 17; J gene: TRBJ2-5; clone size: NA; D gene: NA; CDR3 DNA: TGTGCCAGCAGCCGGGACCGCTCAACTAGCATCCAAGAGACCCAGTACTTC; CDR3 protein: CASSRDRSTSIQETQYF
V gene: TRBV28; CDR3 length: 14; J gene: TRBJ2-3; clone size: NA; D gene: TRBD2; CDR3 DNA: TGTGCCAGCAGTGGACTAGCGGCCACAGATACGCAGTATTTT; CDR3 protein: CASSGLAATDTQYF
V gene: TRBV10-3; CDR3 length: 18; J gene: TRBJ2-1; clone size: NA; D gene: TRBD2; CDR3 DNA: TGTGCCATCAGTGCGCCAGCGGGAGAGGATACTGGTTACAATGAGCAGTTCTTC; CDR3 protein: CAISAPAGEDTGYNEQFF
V gene: TRBV6-5; CDR3 length: 13; J gene: TRBJ2-4; clone size: NA; D gene: NA; CDR3 DNA: TGTGCCAGCAGTACCAGGGGCCAAAACATTCAGTACTTC; CDR3 protein: CASSTRGQNIQYF
V gene: TRBV16; CDR3 length: 13; J gene: TRBJ1-1; clone size: once; D gene: NA; CDR3 DNA: TGTGCCAGCAGCCGGACAACAAACACTGAAGCTTTCTTT; CDR3 protein: CASSRTTNTEAFF
V gene: TRBV28; CDR3 length: 14; J gene: TRBJ1-2; clone size: NA; D gene: NA; CDR3 DNA: TGTGCCAGCACCGGGGGAGGCCGCTCCTATGGCTACACCTTC; CDR3 protein: CASTGGGRSYGYTF
V gene: TRBV5-1; CDR3 length: 14; J gene: TRBJ2-2; clone size: NA; D gene: NA; CDR3 DNA: TGCGCCAGCAGCTTGGACCCGGGGGCCGGGGAGCTGTTTTTT; CDR3 protein: CASSLDPGAGELFF
V gene: TRBV19; CDR3 length: 15; J gene: TRBJ2-7; clone size: many; D gene: TRBD2; CDR3 DNA: TGTGCCAGTAGTTCCAAACTAGCGTTTCCCTACGAGCAGTACTTC; CDR3 protein: CASSSKLAFPYEQYF
V gene: TRBV13; CDR3 length: 17; J gene: TRBJ2-1; clone size: NA; D gene: NA; CDR3 DNA: TGTGCCAGCAGCCATCTCTTCGGGGGCGGGGGATACAATGAGCAGTTCTTC; CDR3 protein: CASSHLFGGGGYNEQFF
V gene: TRBV5-1; CDR3 length: 15; J gene: TRBJ2-2; clone size: NA; D gene: TRBD2; CDR3 DNA: TGCGCCAGCAGCCTGACTAGCGGGTATCCCGGGGAGCTGTTTTTT; CDR3 protein: CASSLTSGYPGELFF
V gene: TRBV19; CDR3 length: 13; J gene: TRBJ2-1; clone size: NA; D gene: TRBD2; CDR3 DNA: TGTGCCAGTAGTATCAGGGAGGGCCTTCCCCAGTTCTTC; CDR3 protein: CASSIREGLPQFF
V gene: TRBV28; CDR3 length: 13; J gene: TRBJ1-2; clone size: NA; D gene: NA; CDR3 DNA: TGTGCCAGCAGCCTACGGGGAAACTATGGCTACACCTTC; CDR3 protein: CASSLRGNYGYTF